Below, 15 T cell receptor beta chains from the same sample are listed, as sequenced in a study of radiation and T cells in renal cell carcinoma. The time point here: blood 4 weeks post-SBRT, at nephrectomy. Treatment reported: 15 Gy SBRT to primary tumor, nephrectomy 4 weeks later. The protocol was immunoSEQ multiplex PCR, while the TCRdb copy is restricted to in-frame clones and leaves out a portion. The repertoire has around 81,000 clones, about 82% of them found once; the top ten carry around 9.4%. Specimen: blood, collected from a patient whose treatment included radiotherapy and nephrectomy. The receptors here all came from a man over 45 with renal cell carcinoma.

This clone was counted a single time. The chain uses TRBV7-9 and TRBJ1-3, with D uncertain. Looked up from germline, CDR1 is SEHNR and CDR2 is FQNEAQ (reference sequence). Trimming removed 5 bases at V and 2 bases at J, with 1 base between. The CDR3 consists of 11 residues. The CDR3 bases are TGTGCCAGCAGCCCTGGAAACACCATATATTTT. Amino acid sequence: CASSPGNTIYF.

V and J are TRBV29-1 and TRBJ2-1, with D maybe TRBD2 (6 bases). The CDR3 has 13 amino acids. The V and J ends lost 7 bases and 7 bases respectively, with 17 bases between them. Germline V lookup: CDR1 SQVTM, CDR2 ANQGSEA. CDR3 DNA: TGCAGCGCCGAGGCGGGGAGTTTGAATGAGCAGTTCTTC. Amino acid sequence: CSAEAGSLNEQFF.

The chain links TRBV23-1 to TRBJ2-1, with D possibly being TRBD2 (7 bases). TRBV23-1 is sorted into the ORF group, with uncertain function. The CDR3 consists of 20 residues. The ends were cut back, 4 bases at V and 8 bases at J, with 33 bases in the middle. In DNA, the CDR3 is TGCGCCAGCAGTCCCTTACGGAGTCTATGGGGGGGCCGAGGTCGAGATGAGCAGTTCTTC. Translation gives CASSPLRSLWGGRGRDEQFF.

The rearrangement uses TRBV30 and TRBJ2-3; no firm D call. Trimming left V 0 bases short and J 4 bases short, with 5 bases between. The CDR3 runs to 12 residues. CDR1 is GTSNPN and CDR2 is SVGIG in the germline V gene (reference sequence). CDR3 region: CAWSVRPDTQYF. In DNA, the CDR3 is TGTGCCTGGAGTGTACGGCCAGATACGCAGTATTTT.

The chain couples TRBV6-5 to TRBJ2-3; either TRBD1 or TRBD2 may fit D (5 bases each). The CDR3 totals 16 residues. The germline V and J ends were trimmed by 0 bases and 9 bases, with 19 bases remaining between them. Germline values: CDR1 MNHEY, CDR2 SVGAGI. The CDR3 sequence: CASSYSPTSFRGTQYF. Here the CDR3 DNA reads TGTGCCAGCAGTTACTCTCCCACTTCTTTCCGGGGCACGCAGTATTTT.

This chain connects TRBV28 to TRBJ1-4, with 7 bases matching TRBD1. Germline assignment: CDR1 MDHEN and CDR2 SYDVKM. Losses at the gene ends were 5 bases for V and 5 bases for J; bases not matched to a gene: 8. The CDR3 length is 15 residues. CDR3 region: CASSVLGQQNEKLFF. DNA for the CDR3: TGTGCCAGCAGTGTCTTGGGACAGCAGAATGAAAAACTGTTTTTT.

J is TRBJ2-1 and V is TRBV6-5; perhaps D is TRBD1 or TRBD2 (6 bases each). The V gene's germline CDR1 is MNHEY and CDR2 SVGAGI. The CDR3 has 15 residues. Trimming took 7 bases from V and 4 from J, leaving 17 bases between them. CDR3 in DNA: TGTGCCAGCAAAAGGGGGGCAGAAGAATACAATGAGCAGTTCTTC. Protein product: CASKRGAEEYNEQFF.

The genes are TRBV7-2 and TRBJ1-5; tentative D call: TRBD1 (6 bases). Per germline, CDR1 SGHTA and CDR2 FQGNSA. Trimming removed 4 bases from V and 6 bases from J, with 10 bases in between. The CDR3 sequence is 13 residues long. CDR3 DNA: TGTGCCAGCAGCTACAGGGAGGGTCAGCCCCAGCATTTT. Translated, it gives CASSYREGQPQHF.

This clone was found a few times. The chain joins TRBV27 to TRBJ1-2; 8 positions match TRBD1. The CDR3 is made up of 14 amino acids. The junction had 6 bases not matched to a gene; V was cut back by 6 bases and J by 3 bases. Germline assignment: CDR1 MNHEY and CDR2 SMNVEV (reference sequence). CDR3 in amino acids: CASSRRTGHYGYTF. CDR3 DNA sequence: TGTGCCAGCAGCCGCAGGACAGGGCACTATGGCTACACCTTC.

This clone was picked up one time. This chain connects TRBV15 to TRBJ2-7; 9 bases are shared with TRBD1. CDR1 and CDR2 from the germline V gene are LNHNV and YYDKDF (reference sequence). Germline trimming cut 5 bases from V and 6 bases from J; bases unmatched to any gene: 8. This CDR3 comprises 14 residues. CDR3 residues: CATSADRGVVEQYF. For the CDR3, the DNA is TGTGCCACCAGCGCAGACAGGGGGGTTGTCGAGCAGTACTTC.

The chain couples TRBV4-1 to TRBJ1-2; a possible D gene is TRBD1 (5 bases). V lost 4 bases to trimming and J lost 4 bases, with 7 bases between them. Germline V lookup: CDR1 MGHRA, CDR2 YSYEKL. This CDR3 has 12 residues. CDR3 coding DNA: TGCGCCAGCAGCCGGGACGGCTATGGCTACACCTTC. Translating it yields CASSRDGYGYTF.

This chain connects TRBV19 to TRBJ1-1; maybe TRBD1 (5 bases). Trimming took off 4 bases at V and 2 bases at J, with 11 bases between the two ends. CDR1 LNHDA and CDR2 SQIVND come from the germline V gene (reference sequence). The CDR3 consists of 14 residues. For the CDR3, the DNA is TGTGCCAGTAGTAGGGCGGGGCAAAACACTGAAGCTTTCTTT. It encodes CASSRAGQNTEAFF.

This clone was seen a few times. The V call is TRBV7-9, the J call TRBJ1-5; the D gene is possibly TRBD1 (6 bases). Per the germline V gene, CDR1 is SEHNR and CDR2 is FQNEAQ (reference sequence). Deletions cut 1 base from V and 5 bases from J, with 9 bases between. The CDR3 is 14 residues long. CDR3 region: CASSLGTAHQPQHF. The CDR3 coding sequence is TGTGCCAGCAGCTTAGGGACAGCTCATCAGCCCCAGCATTTT. The whole variable domain, filled in from reference TRBV7-9 and TRBJ1-5, reads DTGVSQNPRHKITKRGQNVTFRCDPISEHNRLYWYRQTLGQGPEFLTYFQNEAQLEKSRLLSDRFSAERPKGSFSTLEIQRTEQGDSAMYLCASSLGTAHQPQHFGDGTRLSIL.

A word on this clone: This may come from a read error, since a much larger clone is one base off. This rearrangement joins TRBV7-9 to TRBJ2-7; D gene ambiguous. V was pared by 5 bases and J by 4 bases, with 6 bases between. This CDR3 spans 11 amino acids. CDR1 and CDR2 (germline): SEHNR, FQNEAQ (reference sequence). The DNA of the CDR3 is TGTGCCAGCAGCCCAGCGTACGAGCAGTACTTC. Its protein is CASSPAYEQYF.

The chain combines TRBV7-2 with TRBJ2-7; D not resolved. Trimming cost V 5 bases and J 6 bases, with 32 bases left between them. This CDR3 has 19 residues. The V gene's germline CDR1 is SGHTA and CDR2 FQGNSA. CDR3 DNA: TGTGCCAGCAGCACCCCACATGTCATAAACCCGGCAAGGTGGCGCGAGCAGTACTTC. Its translation is CASSTPHVINPARWREQYF.